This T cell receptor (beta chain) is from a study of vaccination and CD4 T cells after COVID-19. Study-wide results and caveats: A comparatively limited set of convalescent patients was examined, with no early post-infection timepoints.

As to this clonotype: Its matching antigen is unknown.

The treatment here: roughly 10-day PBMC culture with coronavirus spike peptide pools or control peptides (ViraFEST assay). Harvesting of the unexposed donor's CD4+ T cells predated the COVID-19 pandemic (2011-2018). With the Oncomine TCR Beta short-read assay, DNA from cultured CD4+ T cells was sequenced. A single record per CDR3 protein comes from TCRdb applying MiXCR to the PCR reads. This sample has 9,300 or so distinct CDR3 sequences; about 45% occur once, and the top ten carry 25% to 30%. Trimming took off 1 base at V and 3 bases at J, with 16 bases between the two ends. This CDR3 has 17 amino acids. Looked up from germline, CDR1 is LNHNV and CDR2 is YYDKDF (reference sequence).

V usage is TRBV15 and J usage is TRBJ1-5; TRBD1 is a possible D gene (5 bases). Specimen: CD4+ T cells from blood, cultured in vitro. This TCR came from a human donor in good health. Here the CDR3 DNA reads TGTGCCACCAGCAGAGTGAGGGGTTTAACCTTCAATCAGCCCCAGCATTTT. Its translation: CATSRVRGLTFNQPQHF.